Shown below are 3 T cell receptor beta chains from a single sample sequenced in a study of shared clonotypes between healthy human individuals (dated by TCRdb to the early 2020s). CD8 naive samples were CD45RO-negative cells positively selected for CCR7, giving a CD45RA+CCR7+ population that excluded TemRA cells. The method behind the library was the immunoSEQ multiplex PCR assay. Imported from immuneACCESS, the table was reduced by TCRdb to in-frame sequences with V and J called. These copies leave out some clones; in studies compared against another copy, an unresolved V gene accounts for under half, and the cause of the remainder is not known. This sample lists around 1.9 million clones; 80% to 95% were detected once. The top ten constitute around 1.7% of the sample. Sequencing was done on a sample of naive CD8+ T cells from PBMCs. Taken with the paper, the label for cell subset or site translates to: CD45RA+CCR7+. These receptors were obtained from a man aged 18-30 years in good health. Some clones in this sample may be carry-over from other donors' samples.

The rearrangement uses TRBV19 and TRBJ1-5; D is possibly TRBD1 (6 bases). Germline V gives CDR1 LNHDA, CDR2 SQIVND (reference sequence). This CDR3 contains 16 residues. V was clipped by 5 bases and J by 2 bases, with 16 bases between them. CDR3 coding DNA: TGTGCCAGTAGTCCCACCGTGGGACACCGCAATCAGCCCCAGCATTTT. This encodes CASSPTVGHRNQPQHF.

The chain combines TRBV6-1 with TRBJ1-5; a possible D gene is TRBD1 (6 bases). The germline V gene encodes CDR1 MNHNS and CDR2 SASEGT. There are 16 residues in the CDR3. V was pared by 4 bases and J by 0 bases, with 13 bases between. CDR3 nucleotides: TGTGCCAGCAGTGGGACAGTCGATTATAGCAATCAGCCCCAGCATTTT. It translates to CASSGTVDYSNQPQHF.

The chain is built from TRBV27 and TRBJ2-7; 12 bases align to TRBD1. Germline values: CDR1 MNHEY, CDR2 SMNVEV (reference sequence). The CDR3 has 15 amino acids. Losses at the gene ends were 2 bases for V and 6 bases for J; bases not matched to a gene: 5. This CDR3 reads CASSLIGTGGTEQYF. CDR3 nucleotides: TGTGCCAGCAGTTTAATTGGGACAGGGGGCACCGAGCAGTACTTC.